Following are 6 T cell receptor beta chains from one sample sequenced in a study of CD8+CD57+ T cells in acquired aplastic anemia. Those patients picked for sequencing had displayed CD8+CD57+ cell expansion on flow cytometry. TCR beta VDJ and CDR3 profiles were obtained from a genomic DNA template. From the reads, TCRdb called clonotypes with MiXCR, one entry per CDR3 protein. This sample has roughly 280,000 distinct CDR3 sequences, with roughly 53% found just once. Sequenced material: sorted CD4+, CD8+, or CD8+CD57+ T cells (not recorded which) from PBMCs. The receptors stem from a human donor with aplastic anemia.

V is TRBV5-1 and J is TRBJ1-1; TRBD1 matches at 7 bases. Per germline, CDR1 SGHRS and CDR2 YFSETQ. V lost 3 bases, J lost 6 bases, and 11 bases stayed unmatched. The CDR3 runs to 15 residues. CDR3 sequence reads: CASSSHTDRAAEAFF. CDR3 sequence (DNA): TGCGCCAGCAGCTCCCACACAGACAGGGCGGCTGAAGCTTTCTTT.

V usage is TRBV7-9 and J usage is TRBJ2-1; D remains unclear. CDR3 length equals 12 residues. Germline CDR1 and CDR2: SEHNR and FQNEAQ (reference sequence). Trimming removed 1 base from V and 8 bases from J, with 6 bases in between. CDR3 DNA: TGTGCCAGCAGCTTAGAGGGCCATGAGCAGTTCTTC. This codes for CASSLEGHEQFF. The complete variable domain, with remaining parts taken from reference TRBV7-9 and TRBJ2-1, reads DTGVSQNPRHKITKRGQNVTFRCDPISEHNRLYWYRQTLGQGPEFLTYFQNEAQLEKSRLLSDRFSAERPKGSFSTLEIQRTEQGDSAMYLCASSLEGHEQFFGPGTRLTVL.

The J gene is TRBJ2-1, the V gene TRBV9; 7 nucleotides agree with TRBD1. This CDR3 has 13 residues. CDR1 is SGDLS, CDR2 YYNGEE, per germline. The V gene end was trimmed by 2 bases and the J gene end by 7 bases; junction bases not matched to a gene: 3. The DNA of the CDR3 is TGTGCCAGCAGCGTTACAGGGGTAAATGAGCAGTTCTTC. It translates to CASSVTGVNEQFF.

The sample holds a few counts of this clonotype. This sequence joins TRBV2 and TRBJ1-2; TRBD1 is a possible D gene (5 bases). The CDR3 is made up of 14 amino acids. Per the germline V gene, CDR1 is SNHLY and CDR2 is FYNNEI. V lost 3 bases and J lost 6, with 14 bases in between. The CDR3 region is CASSEEQGVDGYTF. CDR3 bases: TGTGCCAGCAGTGAGGAGCAGGGAGTAGATGGCTACACCTTC.

This clonotype showed up just once. The V call is TRBV12-3 or TRBV12-4, the J call TRBJ1-3; D is unresolved. CDR3 length: 15 amino acids. Trimming stripped 7 bases from V and 0 bases from J, with 13 bases between. The CDR3: CASTRWANSGNTIYF. In nucleotides, the CDR3 is TGTGCCAGCACTCGCTGGGCCAACTCTGGAAACACCATATATTTT.

Here the CDR3 DNA reads TGTGCCACCAGTGATTTCGGTAGCGGGACGCCTACGCAGTATTTT. Protein product: CATSDFGSGTPTQYF. The V call is TRBV24-1, the J call TRBJ2-3; the match to TRBD2 covers 8 bases. The CDR3 sequence is 15 residues long. J was trimmed by 8 bases and V by 1 base; bases with no gene match: 7. Germline CDR1 KGHDR, CDR2 SFDVKD.